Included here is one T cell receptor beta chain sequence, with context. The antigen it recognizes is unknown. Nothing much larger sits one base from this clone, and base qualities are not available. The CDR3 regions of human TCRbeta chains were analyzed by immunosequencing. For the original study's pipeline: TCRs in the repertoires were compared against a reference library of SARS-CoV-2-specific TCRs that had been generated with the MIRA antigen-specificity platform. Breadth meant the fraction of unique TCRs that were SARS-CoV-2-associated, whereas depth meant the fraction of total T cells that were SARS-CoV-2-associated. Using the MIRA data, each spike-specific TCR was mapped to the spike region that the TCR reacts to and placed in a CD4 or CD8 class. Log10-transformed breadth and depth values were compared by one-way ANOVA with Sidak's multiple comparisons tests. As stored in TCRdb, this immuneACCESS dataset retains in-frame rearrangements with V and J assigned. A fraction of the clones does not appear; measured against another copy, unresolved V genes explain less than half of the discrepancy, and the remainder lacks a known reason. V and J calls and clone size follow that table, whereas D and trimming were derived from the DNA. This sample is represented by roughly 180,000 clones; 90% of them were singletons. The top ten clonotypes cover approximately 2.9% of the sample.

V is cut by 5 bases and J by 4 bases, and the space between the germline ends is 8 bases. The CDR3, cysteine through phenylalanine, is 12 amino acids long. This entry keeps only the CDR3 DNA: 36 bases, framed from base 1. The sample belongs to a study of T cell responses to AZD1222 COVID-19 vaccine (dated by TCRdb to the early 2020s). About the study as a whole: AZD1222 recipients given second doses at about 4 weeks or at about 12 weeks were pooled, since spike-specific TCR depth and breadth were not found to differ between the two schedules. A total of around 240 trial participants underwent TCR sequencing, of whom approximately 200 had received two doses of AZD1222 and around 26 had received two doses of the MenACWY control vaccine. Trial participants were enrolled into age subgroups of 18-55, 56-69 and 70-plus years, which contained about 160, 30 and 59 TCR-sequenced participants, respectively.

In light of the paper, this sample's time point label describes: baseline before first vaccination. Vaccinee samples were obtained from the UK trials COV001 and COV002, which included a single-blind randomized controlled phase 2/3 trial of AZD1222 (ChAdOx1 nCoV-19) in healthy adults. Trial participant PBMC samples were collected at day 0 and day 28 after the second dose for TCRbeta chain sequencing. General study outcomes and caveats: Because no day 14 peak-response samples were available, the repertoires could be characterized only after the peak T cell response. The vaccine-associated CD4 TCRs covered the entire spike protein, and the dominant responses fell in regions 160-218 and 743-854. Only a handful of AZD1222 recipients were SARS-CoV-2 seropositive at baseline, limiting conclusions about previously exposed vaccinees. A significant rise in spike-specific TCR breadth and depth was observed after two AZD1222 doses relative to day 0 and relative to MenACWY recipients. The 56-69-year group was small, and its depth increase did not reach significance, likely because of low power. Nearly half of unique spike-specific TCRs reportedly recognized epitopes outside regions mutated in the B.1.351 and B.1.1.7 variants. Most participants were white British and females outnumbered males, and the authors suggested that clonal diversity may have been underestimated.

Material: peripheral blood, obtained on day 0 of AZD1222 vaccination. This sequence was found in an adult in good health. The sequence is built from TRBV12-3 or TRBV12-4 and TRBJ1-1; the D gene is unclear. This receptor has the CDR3 CASSKHLTEAFF. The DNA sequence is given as TGTGCCAGCAGTAAACACCTCACTGAAGCTTTCTTT.